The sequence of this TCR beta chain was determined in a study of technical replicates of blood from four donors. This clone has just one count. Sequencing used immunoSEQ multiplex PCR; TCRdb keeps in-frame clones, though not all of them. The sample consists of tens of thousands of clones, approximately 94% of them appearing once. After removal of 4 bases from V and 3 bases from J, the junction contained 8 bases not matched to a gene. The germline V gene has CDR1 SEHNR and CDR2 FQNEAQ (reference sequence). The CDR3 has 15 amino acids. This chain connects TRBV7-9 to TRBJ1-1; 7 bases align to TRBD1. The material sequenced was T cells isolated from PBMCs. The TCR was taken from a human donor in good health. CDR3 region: CASSSPTGVDTEAFF. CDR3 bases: TGTGCCAGCAGCTCGCCTACAGGGGTCGACACTGAAGCTTTCTTT.